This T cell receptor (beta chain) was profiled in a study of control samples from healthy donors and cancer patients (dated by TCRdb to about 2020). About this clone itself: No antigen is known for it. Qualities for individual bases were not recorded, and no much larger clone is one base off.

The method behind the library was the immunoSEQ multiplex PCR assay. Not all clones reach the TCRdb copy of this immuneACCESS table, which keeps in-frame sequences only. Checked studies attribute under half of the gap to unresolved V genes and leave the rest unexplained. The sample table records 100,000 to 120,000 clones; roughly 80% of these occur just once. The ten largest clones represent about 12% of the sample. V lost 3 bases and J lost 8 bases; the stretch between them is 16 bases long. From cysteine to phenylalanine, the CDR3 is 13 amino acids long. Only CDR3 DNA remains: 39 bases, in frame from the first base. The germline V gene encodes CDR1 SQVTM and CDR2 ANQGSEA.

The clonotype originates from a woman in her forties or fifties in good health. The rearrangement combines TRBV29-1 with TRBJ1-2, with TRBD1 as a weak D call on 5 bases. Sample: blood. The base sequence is TGCAGCGTTGAGGGTATCGGCTCAGGGGGCTACACCTTC. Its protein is CSVEGIGSGGYTF.